The text below deals with one T cell receptor (beta chain). The germline CDR1 and CDR2 sequences are MNHEY and SVGAGI. After removal of 6 bases from V and 5 bases from J, the junction contained 8 bases not matched to a gene. The CDR3 sequence is 14 residues long. Here immunoSEQ multiplex PCR was the method, and the copy in TCRdb shows in-frame clones only, minus some. The sample records about 67,000 clones, approximately 82% being singletons. The data originate from a study of a mutant IDH1 vaccine in newly diagnosed glioma. Time point given: baseline, week 1 (first vaccination visit). Treatment described: pre-vaccination baseline after standard-of-care therapy.

The sequence derives from a woman under 30 with glioma. Some clones in this sample may be carry-over from other donors' samples. Sequences were derived from peripheral blood mononuclear cells (PBMCs), sampled from a glioma patient treated with radiotherapy, temozolomide or both. This rearrangement joins TRBV6-5 to TRBJ2-5, with 8 positions matching TRBD2. CDR3 protein: CASSSGTRRETQYF. DNA of the CDR3: TGTGCCAGCAGCTCCGGGACTAGGAGGGAGACCCAGTACTTC.